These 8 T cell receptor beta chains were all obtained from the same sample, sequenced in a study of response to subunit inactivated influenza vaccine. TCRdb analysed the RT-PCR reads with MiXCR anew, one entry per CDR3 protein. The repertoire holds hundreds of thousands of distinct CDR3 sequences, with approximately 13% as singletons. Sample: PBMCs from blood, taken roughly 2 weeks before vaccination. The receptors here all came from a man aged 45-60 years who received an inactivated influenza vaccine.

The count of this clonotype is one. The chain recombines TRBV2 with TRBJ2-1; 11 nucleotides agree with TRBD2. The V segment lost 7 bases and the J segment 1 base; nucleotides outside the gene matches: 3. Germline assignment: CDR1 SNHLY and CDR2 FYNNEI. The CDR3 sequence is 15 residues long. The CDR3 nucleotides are TGTGCCAGCACCGTAGCGGGAGGGTCCTACAATGAGCAGTTCTTC. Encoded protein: CASTVAGGSYNEQFF.

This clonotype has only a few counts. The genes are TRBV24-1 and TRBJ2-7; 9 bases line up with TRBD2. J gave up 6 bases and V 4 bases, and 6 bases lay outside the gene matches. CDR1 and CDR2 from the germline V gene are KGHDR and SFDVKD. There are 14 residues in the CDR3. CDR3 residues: CATSEPGTSSEQYF. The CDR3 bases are TGTGCCACCAGTGAGCCCGGGACTAGCAGCGAGCAGTACTTC.

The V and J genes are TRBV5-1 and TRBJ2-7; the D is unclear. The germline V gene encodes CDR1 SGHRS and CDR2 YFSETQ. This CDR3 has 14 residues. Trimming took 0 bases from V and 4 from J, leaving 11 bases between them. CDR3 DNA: TGCGCCAGCAGCTTGGATTCAGGTCGGTACGAGCAGTACTTC. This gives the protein CASSLDSGRYEQYF.

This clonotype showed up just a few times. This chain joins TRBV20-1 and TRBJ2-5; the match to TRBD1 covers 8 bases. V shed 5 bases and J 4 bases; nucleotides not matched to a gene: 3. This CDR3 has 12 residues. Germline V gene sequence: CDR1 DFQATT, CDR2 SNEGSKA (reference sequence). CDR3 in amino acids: CSAAQGGETQYF. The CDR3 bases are TGCAGTGCTGCACAGGGGGGAGAGACCCAGTACTTC.

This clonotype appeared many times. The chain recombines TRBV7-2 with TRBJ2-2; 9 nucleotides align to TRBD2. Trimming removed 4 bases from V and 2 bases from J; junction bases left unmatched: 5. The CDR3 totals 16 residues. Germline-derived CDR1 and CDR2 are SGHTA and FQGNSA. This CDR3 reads CASSSSGGQNTGELFF. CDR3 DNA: TGTGCCAGCAGCTCGAGCGGGGGGCAAAACACCGGGGAGCTGTTTTTT.

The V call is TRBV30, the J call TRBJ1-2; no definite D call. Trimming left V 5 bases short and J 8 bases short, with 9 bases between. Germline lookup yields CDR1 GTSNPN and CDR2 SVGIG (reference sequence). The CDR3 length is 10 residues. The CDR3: CAWYASGYTF. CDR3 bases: TGTGCCTGGTATGCATCGGGCTACACCTTC.

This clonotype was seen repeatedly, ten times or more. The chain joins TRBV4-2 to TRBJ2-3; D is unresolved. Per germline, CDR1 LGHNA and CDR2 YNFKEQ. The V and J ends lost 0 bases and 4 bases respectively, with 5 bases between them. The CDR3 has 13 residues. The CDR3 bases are TGTGCCAGCAGCCAAGATGCCGCAGATACGCAGTATTTT. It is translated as CASSQDAADTQYF.

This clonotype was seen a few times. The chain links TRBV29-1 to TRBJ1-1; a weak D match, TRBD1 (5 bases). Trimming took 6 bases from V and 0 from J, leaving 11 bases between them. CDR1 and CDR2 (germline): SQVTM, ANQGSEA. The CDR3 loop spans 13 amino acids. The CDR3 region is CSVRRGLNTEAFF. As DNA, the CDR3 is TGCAGCGTCCGCCGGGGACTGAACACTGAAGCTTTCTTT.